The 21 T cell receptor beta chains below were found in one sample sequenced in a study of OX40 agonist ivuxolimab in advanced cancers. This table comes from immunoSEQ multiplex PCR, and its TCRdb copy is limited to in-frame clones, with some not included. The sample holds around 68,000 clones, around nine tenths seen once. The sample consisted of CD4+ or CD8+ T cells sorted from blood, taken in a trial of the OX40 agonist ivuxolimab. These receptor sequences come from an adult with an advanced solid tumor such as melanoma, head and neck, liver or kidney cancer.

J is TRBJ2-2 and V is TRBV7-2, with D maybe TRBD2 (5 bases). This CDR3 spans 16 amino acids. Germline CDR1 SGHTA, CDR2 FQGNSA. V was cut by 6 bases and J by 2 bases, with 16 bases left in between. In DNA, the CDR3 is TGTGCCAGCAGAATGTGGGTAGCGAGAAACACCGGGGAGCTGTTTTTT. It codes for CASRMWVARNTGELFF.

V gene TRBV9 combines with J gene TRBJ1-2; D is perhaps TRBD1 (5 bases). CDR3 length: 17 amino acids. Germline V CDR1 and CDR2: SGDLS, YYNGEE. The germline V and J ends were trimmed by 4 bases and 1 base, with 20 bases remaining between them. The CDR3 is CASSPLPPGRINYGYTF. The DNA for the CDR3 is TGTGCCAGCAGCCCCCTCCCCCCGGGACGGATTAACTATGGCTACACCTTC.

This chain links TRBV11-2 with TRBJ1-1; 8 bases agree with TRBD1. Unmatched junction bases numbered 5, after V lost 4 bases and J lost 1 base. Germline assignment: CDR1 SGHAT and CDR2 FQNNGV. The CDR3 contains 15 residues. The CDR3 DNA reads TGTGCCAGCAGCTCGCAGGGGGCAGGGAACACTGAAGCTTTCTTT. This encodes CASSSQGAGNTEAFF. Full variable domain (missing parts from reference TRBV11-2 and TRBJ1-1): EAGVAQSPRYKIIEKRQSVAFWCNPISGHATLYWYQQILGQGPKLLIQFQNNGVVDDSQLPKDRFSAERLKGVDSTLKIQPAKLEDSAVYLCASSSQGAGNTEAFFGQGTRLTVV.

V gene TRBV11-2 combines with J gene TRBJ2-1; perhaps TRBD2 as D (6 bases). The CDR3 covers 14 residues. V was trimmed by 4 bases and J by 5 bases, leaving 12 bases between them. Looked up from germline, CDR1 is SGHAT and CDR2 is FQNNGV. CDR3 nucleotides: TGTGCCAGCAGCTCCGGGACTTCAAACAATGAGCAGTTCTTC. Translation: CASSSGTSNNEQFF.

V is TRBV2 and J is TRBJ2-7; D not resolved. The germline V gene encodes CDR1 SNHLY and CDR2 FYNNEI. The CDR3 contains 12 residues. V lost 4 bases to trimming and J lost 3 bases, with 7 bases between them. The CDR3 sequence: CASSGDIYEQYF. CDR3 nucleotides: TGTGCCAGCAGTGGAGACATCTACGAGCAGTACTTC.

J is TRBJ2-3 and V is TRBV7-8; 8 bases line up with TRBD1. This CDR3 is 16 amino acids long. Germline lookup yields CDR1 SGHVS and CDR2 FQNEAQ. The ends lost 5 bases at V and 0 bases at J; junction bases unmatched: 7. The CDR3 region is CASSPTGALSTDTQYF. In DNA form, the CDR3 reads TGTGCCAGCAGCCCGACAGGGGCCCTGAGCACAGATACGCAGTATTTT. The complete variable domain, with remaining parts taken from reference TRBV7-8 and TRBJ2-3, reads GAGVSQSPRYKVAKRGQDVALRCDPISGHVSLFWYQQALGQGPEFLTYFQNEAQLDKSGLPSDRFFAERPEGSVSTLKIQRTQQEDSAVYLCASSPTGALSTDTQYFGPGTRLTVL.

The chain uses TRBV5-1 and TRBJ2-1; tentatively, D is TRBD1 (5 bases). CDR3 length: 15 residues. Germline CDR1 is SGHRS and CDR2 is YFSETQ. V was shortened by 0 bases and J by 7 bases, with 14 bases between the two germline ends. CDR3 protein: CASSLEVTVWNEQFF. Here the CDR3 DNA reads TGCGCCAGCAGCTTGGAGGTGACAGTATGGAATGAGCAGTTCTTC.

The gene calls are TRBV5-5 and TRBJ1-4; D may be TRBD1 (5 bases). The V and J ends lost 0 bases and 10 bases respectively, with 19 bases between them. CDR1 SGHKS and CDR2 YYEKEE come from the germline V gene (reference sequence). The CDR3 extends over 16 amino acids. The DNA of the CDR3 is TGTGCCAGCAGCTTGGCTGCAAACCTTGCCGGGGGAAAACTGTTTTTT. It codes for CASSLAANLAGGKLFF.

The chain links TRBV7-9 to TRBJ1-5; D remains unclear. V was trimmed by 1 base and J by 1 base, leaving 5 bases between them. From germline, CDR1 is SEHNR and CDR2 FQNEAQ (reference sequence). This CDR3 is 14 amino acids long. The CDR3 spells CASSLDQSNQPQHF. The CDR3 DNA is TGTGCCAGCAGCTTAGATCAAAGCAATCAGCCCCAGCATTTT.

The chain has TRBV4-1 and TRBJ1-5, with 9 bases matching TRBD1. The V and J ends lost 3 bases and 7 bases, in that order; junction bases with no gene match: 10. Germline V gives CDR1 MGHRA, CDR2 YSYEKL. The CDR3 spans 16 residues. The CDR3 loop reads CASSHYLTGGIQPQHF. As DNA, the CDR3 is TGCGCCAGCAGCCATTACTTGACAGGGGGGATACAGCCCCAGCATTTT.

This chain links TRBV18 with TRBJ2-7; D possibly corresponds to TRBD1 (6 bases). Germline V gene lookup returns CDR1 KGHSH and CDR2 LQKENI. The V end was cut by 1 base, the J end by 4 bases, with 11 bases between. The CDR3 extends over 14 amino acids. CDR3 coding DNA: TGTGCCAGCTCACCACAGGGGGTAGGATACGAGCAGTACTTC. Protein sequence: CASSPQGVGYEQYF. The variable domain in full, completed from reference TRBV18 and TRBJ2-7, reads NAGVMQNPRHLVRRRGQEARLRCSPMKGHSHVYWYRQLPEEGLKFMVYLQKENIIDESGMPKERFSAEFPKEGPSILRIQQVVRGDSAAYFCASSPQGVGYEQYFGPGTRLTVT.

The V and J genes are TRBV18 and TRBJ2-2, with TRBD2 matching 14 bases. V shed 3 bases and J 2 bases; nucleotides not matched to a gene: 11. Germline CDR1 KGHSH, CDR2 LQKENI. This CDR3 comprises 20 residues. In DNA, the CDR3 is TGTGCCAGCTCACCGATGGGACTAGCGGGGGTAAAAAGAAACACCGGGGAGCTGTTTTTT. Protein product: CASSPMGLAGVKRNTGELFF.

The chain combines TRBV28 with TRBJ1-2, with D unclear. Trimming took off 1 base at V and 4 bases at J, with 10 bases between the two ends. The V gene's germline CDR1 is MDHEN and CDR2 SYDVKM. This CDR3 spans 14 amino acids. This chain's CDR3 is CASSLSPEGYGYTF. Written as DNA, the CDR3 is TGTGCCAGCAGTTTATCCCCGGAGGGCTATGGCTACACCTTC.

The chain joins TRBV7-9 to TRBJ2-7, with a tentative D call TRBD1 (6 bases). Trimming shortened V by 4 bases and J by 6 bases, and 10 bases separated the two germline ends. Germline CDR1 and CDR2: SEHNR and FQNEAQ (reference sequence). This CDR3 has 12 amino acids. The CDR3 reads CASSSQGPEQYF. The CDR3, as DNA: TGTGCCAGCAGCTCACAGGGCCCCGAGCAGTACTTC.

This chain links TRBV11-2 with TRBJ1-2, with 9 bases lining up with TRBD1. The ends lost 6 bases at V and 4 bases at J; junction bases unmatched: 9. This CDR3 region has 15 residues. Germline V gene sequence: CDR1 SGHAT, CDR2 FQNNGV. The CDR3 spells CASRVQGAQGYGYTF. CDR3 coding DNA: TGTGCCAGCAGGGTACAGGGGGCGCAGGGCTATGGCTACACCTTC.

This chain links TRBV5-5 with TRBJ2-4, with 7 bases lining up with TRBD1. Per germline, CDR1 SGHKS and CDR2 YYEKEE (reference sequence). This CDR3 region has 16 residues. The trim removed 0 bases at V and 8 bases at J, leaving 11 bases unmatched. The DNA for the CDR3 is TGTGCCAGCAGCTTGGGGGCCGGGACAGCCGGGCACATTCAGTACTTC. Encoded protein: CASSLGAGTAGHIQYF.

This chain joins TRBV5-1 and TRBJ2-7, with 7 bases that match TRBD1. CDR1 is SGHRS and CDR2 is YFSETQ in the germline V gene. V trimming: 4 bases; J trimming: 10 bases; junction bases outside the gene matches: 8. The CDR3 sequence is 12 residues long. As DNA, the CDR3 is TGCGCCAGCAGCGCCGACAGGGTTAAACAGTACTTC. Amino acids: CASSADRVKQYF.

CDR3 coding DNA: TGTGCCTGTTCCTCCGGGACAGGGGTTTTTGGGGCCAACGTCCTGACTTTC. This sequence encodes CACSSGTGVFGANVLTF. The gene calls are TRBV28 and TRBJ2-6; 10 bases align to TRBD1. In germline, CDR1 is MDHEN, CDR2 SYDVKM. J was trimmed by 3 bases and V by 11 bases; bases with no gene match: 13. The CDR3 has 17 amino acids. Complete variable domain (other parts from reference TRBV28 and TRBJ2-6): DVKVTQSSRYLVKRTGEKVFLECVQDMDHENMFWYRQDPGLGLRLIYFSYDVKMKEKGDIPEGYSVSREKKERFSLILESASTNQTSMYLCACSSGTGVFGANVLTFGAGSRLTVL.

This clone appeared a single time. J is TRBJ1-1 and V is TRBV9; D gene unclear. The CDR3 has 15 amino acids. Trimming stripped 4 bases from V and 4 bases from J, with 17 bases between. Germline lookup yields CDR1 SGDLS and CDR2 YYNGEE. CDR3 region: CASSPWAGYGTEAFF. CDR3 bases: TGTGCCAGCAGCCCCTGGGCGGGCTATGGCACTGAAGCTTTCTTT.

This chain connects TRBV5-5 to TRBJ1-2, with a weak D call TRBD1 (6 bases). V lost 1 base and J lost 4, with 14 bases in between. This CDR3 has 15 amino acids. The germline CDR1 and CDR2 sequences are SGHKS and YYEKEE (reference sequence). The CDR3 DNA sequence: TGTGCCAGCAGCTTGAACGTCAGGGGAAGCTATGGCTACACCTTC. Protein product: CASSLNVRGSYGYTF. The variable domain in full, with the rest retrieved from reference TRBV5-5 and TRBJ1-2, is DAGVTQSPTHLIKTRGQQVTLRCSPISGHKSVSWYQQVLGQGPQFIFQYYEKEERGRGNFPDRFSARQFPNYSSELNVNALLLGDSALYLCASSLNVRGSYGYTFGSGTRLTVV.

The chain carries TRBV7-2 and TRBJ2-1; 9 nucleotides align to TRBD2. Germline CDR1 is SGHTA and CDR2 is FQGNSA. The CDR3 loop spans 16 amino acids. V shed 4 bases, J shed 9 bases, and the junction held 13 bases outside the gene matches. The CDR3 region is CASSYTSGLGDIEQFF. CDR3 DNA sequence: TGTGCCAGCAGCTATACTAGCGGGCTCGGAGATATTGAGCAGTTCTTC.